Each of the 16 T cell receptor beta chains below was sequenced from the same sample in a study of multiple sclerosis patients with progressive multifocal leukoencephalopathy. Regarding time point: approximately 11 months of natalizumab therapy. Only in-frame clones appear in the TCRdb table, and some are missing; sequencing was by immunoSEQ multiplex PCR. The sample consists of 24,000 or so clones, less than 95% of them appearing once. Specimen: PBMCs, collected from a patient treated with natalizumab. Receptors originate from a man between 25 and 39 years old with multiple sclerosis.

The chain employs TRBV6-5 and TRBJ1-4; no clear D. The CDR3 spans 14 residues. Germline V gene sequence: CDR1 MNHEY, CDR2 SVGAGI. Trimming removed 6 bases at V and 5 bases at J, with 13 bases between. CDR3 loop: CASSVTVLNEKLFF. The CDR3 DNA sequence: TGTGCCAGCAGCGTCACAGTTTTAAATGAAAAACTGTTTTTT.

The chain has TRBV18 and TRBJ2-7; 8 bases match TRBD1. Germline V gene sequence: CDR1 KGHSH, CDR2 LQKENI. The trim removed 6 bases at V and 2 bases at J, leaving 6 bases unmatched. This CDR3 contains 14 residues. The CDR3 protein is CASSSTGVPYEQYF. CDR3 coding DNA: TGTGCCAGCTCGTCGACAGGGGTCCCCTACGAGCAGTACTTC.

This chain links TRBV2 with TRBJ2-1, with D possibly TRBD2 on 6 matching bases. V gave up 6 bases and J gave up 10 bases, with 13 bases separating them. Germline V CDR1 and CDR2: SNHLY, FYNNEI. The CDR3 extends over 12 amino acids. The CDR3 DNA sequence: TGTGCCAGCAGCGAGACTAGAGGCGAGCAGTTCTTC. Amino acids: CASSETRGEQFF. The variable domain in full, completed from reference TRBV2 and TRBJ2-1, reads EPEVTQTPSHQVTQMGQEVILRCVPISNHLYFYWYRQILGQKVEFLVSFYNNEISEKSEIFDDQFSVERPDGSNFTLKIRSTKLEDSAMYFCASSETRGEQFFGPGTRLTVL.

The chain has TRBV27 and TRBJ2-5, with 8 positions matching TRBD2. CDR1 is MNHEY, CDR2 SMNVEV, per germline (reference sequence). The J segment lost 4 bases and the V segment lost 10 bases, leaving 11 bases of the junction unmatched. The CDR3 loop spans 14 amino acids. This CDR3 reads CATAGGAPRETQYF. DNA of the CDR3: TGTGCCACCGCCGGGGGGGCCCCACGAGAGACCCAGTACTTC.

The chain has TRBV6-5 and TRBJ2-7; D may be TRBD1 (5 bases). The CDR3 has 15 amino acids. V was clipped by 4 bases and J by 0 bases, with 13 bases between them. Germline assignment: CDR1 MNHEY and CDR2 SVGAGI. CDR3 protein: CASSSDSFSSYEQYF. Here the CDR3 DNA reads TGTGCCAGCAGTTCTGACAGTTTCAGCTCCTACGAGCAGTACTTC.

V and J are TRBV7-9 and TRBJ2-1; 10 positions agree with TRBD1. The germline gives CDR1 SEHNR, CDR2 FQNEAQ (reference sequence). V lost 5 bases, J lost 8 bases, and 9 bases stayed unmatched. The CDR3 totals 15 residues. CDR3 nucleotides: TGTGCCAGCAGCCGGTTGGTTGGGACAGGGGATGAGCAGTTCTTC. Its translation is CASSRLVGTGDEQFF.

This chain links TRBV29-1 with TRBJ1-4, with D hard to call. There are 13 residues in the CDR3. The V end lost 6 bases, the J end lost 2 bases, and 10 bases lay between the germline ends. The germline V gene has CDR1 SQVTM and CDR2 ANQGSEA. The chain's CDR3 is CSVAGLTNEKLFF. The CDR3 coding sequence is TGCAGCGTCGCGGGGTTGACTAATGAAAAACTGTTTTTT.

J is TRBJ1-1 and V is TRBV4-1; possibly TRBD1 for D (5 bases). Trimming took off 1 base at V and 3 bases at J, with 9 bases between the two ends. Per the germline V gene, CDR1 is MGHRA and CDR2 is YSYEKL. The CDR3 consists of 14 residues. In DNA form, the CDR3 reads TGCGCCAGCAGCCAAGGGGGCAGGGACACTGAAGCTTTCTTT. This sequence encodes CASSQGGRDTEAFF.

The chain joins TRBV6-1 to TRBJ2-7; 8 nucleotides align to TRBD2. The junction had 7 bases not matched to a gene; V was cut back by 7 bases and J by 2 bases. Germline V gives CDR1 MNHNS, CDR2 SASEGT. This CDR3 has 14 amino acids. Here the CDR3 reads CASIGGAYTYEQYF. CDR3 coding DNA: TGTGCCAGCATCGGGGGGGCCTACACCTACGAGCAGTACTTC.

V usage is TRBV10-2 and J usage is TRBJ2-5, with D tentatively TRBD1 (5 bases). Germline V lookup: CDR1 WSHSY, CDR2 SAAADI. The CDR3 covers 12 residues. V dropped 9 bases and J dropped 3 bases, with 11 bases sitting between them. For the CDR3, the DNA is TGCGCCAGTGGCGCAGGGAAAGAGACCCAGTACTTC. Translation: CASGAGKETQYF.

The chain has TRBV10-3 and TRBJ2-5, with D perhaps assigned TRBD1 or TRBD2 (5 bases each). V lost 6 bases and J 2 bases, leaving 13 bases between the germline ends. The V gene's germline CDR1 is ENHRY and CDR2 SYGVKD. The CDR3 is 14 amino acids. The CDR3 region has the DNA TGTGCCATCAGCGAGGGGCCACTTCAAGAGACCCAGTACTTC. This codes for CAISEGPLQETQYF.

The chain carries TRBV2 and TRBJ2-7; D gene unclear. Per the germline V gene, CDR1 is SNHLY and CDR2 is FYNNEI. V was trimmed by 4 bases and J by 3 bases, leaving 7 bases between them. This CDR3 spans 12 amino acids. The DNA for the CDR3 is TGTGCCAGCAGTGGAGGTATCTACGAGCAGTACTTC. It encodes CASSGGIYEQYF.

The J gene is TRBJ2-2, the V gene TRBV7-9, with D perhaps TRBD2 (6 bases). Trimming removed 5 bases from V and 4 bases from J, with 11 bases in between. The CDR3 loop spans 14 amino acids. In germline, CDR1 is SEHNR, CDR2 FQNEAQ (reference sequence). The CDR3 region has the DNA TGTGCCAGCAGCCCAGTGGGGGGCACCGGGGAGCTGTTTTTT. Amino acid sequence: CASSPVGGTGELFF.

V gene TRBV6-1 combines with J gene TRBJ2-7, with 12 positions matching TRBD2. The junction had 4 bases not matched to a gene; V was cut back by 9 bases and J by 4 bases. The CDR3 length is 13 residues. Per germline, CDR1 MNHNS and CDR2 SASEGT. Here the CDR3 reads CASLAGGGYEQYV. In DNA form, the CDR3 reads TGTGCCAGTCTAGCGGGAGGGGGTTACGAGCAGTACGTC.

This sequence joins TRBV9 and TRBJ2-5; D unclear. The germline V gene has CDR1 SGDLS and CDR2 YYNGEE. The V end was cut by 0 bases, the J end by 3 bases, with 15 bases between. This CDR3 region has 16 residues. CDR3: CASSVGAAGNKETQYF. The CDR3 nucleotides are TGTGCCAGCAGCGTAGGGGCGGCCGGAAACAAAGAGACCCAGTACTTC.

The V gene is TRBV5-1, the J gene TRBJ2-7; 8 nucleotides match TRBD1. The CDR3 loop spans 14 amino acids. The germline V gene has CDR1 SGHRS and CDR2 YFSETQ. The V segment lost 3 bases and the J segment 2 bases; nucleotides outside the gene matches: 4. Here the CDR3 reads CASSSGQGPYEQYV. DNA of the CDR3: TGCGCCAGCAGCTCCGGACAGGGCCCCTACGAGCAGTACGTC.